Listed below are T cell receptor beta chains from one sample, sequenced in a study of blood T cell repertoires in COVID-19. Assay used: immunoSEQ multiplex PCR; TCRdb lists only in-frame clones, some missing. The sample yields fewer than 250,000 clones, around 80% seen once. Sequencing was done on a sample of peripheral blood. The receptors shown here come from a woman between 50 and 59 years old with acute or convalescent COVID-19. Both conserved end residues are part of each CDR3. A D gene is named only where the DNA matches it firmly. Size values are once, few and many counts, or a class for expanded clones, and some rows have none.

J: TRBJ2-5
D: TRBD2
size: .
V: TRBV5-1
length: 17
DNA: TGCGCCAGCAGCGGAACTAGCGGGAGGGCCACGGGAGAGACCCAGTACTTC
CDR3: CASSGTSGRATGETQYF

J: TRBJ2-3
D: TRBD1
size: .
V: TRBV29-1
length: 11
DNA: TGCAGCGTCGACAGGGGGGATACGCAGTATTTT
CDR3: CSVDRGDTQYF

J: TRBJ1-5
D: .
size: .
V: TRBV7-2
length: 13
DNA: TGTGCCAGCAGCTCGGACAGAGGACAGCCCCAGCATTTT
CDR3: CASSSDRGQPQHF

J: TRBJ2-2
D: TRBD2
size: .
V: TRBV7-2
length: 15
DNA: TGTGCCAGCCTCTGGACTAGCTCGACGGCCGGGGAGCTGTTTTTT
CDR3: CASLWTSSTAGELFF

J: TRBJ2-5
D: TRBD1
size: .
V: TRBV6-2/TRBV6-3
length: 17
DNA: TGTGCCAGCAGTTACTCCCCCGGGACAGGGGCTGAGAAGACCCAGTACTTC
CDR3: CASSYSPGTGAEKTQYF

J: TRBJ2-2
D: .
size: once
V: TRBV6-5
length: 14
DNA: TGTGCCAGCGGATCTGGGACACCAGACTGGGAGCTGTTTTTT
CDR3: CASGSGTPDWELFF

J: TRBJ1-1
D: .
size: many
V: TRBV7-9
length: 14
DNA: TGTGCCAGCAGCTTAAGAGGGACTTGGACTGAAGCTTTCTTT
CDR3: CASSLRGTWTEAFF

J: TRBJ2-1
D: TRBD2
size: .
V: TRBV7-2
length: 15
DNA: TGTGCCAGCAGCTCCGGACAGGTCGGGACTAGCGGGAAGTTCTTC
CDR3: CASSSGQVGTSGKFF

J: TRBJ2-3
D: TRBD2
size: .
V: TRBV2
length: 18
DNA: TGTGCCAGTAGAAGAACGGGGGGACTAGCGGGACGCACAGATACGCAGTATTTT
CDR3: CASRRTGGLAGRTDTQYF

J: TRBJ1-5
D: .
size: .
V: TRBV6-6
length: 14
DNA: TGTGCCAGCGTTTGGTCGGGAAGCAATCAGCCCCAGCATTTT
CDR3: CASVWSGSNQPQHF

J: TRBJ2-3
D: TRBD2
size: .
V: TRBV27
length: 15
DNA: TGTGCCAGCAGTTTAGCGGGAGGCCTGCCCCATACGCAGTATTTT
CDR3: CASSLAGGLPHTQYF

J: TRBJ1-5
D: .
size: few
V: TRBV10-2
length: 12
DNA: TGCGCCACCGGGACTGGTAATCAGCCCCAGCATTTT
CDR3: CATGTGNQPQHF

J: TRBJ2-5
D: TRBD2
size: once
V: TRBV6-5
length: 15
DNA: TGTGCCAGCAGTTACAGTATGACTAGCGGAGAGACCCAGTACTTC
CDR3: CASSYSMTSGETQYF

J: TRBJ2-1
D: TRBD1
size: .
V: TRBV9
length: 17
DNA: TGTGCCAGCAGCGGGGGGACAGGGATGAGCTCCTACAATGAGCAGTTCTTC
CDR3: CASSGGTGMSSYNEQFF

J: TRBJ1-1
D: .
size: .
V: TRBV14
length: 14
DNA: TGTGCCAGCAGCCAAGATGGGGAGAAGACGAGCGCTTTCTTT
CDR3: CASSQDGEKTSAFF

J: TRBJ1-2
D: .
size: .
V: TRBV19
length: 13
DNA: TGTGCCAGTAGTAAGGCAGGTGACTATGGCTACACCTTC
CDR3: CASSKAGDYGYTF

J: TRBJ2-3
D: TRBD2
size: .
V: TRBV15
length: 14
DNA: TGTGCCACCAAGCGGGAGGGGCCTACAGATACGCAGTATTTT
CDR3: CATKREGPTDTQYF

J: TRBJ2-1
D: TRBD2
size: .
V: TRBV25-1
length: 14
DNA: TGTGCCAGCCCTTTAGCGGGAGGCCACAATGAGCAGTTCTTC
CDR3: CASPLAGGHNEQFF

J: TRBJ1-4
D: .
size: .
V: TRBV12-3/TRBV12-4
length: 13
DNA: TGTGCCAGCAGAGTCGGGGAATCGAAAAAACTGTTTTTT
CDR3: CASRVGESKKLFF

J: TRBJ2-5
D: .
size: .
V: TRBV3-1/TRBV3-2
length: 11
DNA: TGTGCCAGCAGCCACGGGGAGACCCAGTACTTC
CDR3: CASSHGETQYF

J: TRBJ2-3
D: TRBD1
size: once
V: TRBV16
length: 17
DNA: TGTGCCAGCAGCCAATCACGACAGGGGAGTGGACCAGATACGCAGTATTTT
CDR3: CASSQSRQGSGPDTQYF

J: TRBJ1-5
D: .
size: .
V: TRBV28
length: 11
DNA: TGTGCCAGCAGTTCAGATCAGCCCCAGCATTTT
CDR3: CASSSDQPQHF

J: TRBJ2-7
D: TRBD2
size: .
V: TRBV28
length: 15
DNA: TGTGCCAGCAGTTCTCCGGGAGCGGGGTTCTACGAGCAGTACTTC
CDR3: CASSSPGAGFYEQYF

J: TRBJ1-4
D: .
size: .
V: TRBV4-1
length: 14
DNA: TGCGCCAGCAGCCCGGCCTGGGGGGACGAAAAACTGTTTTTT
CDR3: CASSPAWGDEKLFF

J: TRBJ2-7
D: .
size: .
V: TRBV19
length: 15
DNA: TGTGCCAGTAGTATAGTTCCAGCGGGTCTGGACGAGCAGTACTTC
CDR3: CASSIVPAGLDEQYF

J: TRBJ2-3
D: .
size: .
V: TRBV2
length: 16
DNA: TGTGCCAGCAGTGATGCGGAAATATTTAGCACAGATACGCAGTATTTT
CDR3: CASSDAEIFSTDTQYF

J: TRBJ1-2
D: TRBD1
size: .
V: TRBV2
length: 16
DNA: TGTGCCAGCAGTGAAGCTCTGGGACAGTTTTACTATGGCTACACCTTC
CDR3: CASSEALGQFYYGYTF

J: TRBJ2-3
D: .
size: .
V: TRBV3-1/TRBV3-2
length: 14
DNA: TGTGCCAGCAGCCAGAGCCTCCCTCCGGGTACGCAGTATTTT
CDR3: CASSQSLPPGTQYF

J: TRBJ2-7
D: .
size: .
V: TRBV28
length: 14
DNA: TGTGCCAGCAAAGAGGGGGGGAAATCCTACGAGCAGTACTTC
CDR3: CASKEGGKSYEQYF

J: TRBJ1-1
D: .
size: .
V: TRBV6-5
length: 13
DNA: TGTGCCAGCAGTCTTAACCAGGGGAGTCAAGCTTTCTTT
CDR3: CASSLNQGSQAFF

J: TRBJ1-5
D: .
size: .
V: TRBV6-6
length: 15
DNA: TGTGCCAGCAGCCAAGGCTACAGCACCAATCAGCCCCAGCATTTT
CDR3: CASSQGYSTNQPQHF

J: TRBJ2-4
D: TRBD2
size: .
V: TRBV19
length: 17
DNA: TGTGCCAGTAGCCCAATAGCGGGAAGGGGAGGTAGAAACATTCAGTACTTC
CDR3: CASSPIAGRGGRNIQYF

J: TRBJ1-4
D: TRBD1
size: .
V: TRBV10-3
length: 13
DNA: TGTGCCATCAGTGCCAGGGGGGACGAAAAACTGTTTTTT
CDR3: CAISARGDEKLFF

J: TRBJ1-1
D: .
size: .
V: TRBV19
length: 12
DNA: TGTGCCAGTAGTCATTACCAGGGTGAAGCTTTCTTT
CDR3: CASSHYQGEAFF

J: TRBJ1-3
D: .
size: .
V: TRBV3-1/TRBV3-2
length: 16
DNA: TGTGCCAGCACAGATCCCGGGACTCCAGGCGGAAACACCATATATTTT
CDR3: CASTDPGTPGGNTIYF

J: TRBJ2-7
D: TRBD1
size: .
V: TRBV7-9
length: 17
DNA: TGTGCCAGCAGCTTAGGGGGCCTCCGGGACAGGTCCTACGAGCAGTACTTC
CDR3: CASSLGGLRDRSYEQYF

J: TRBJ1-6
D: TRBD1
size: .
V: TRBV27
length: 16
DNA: TGTGCCAGCAGTTCCAAGACACAGGGGGGTGCTTCACCCCTCCACTTT
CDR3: CASSSKTQGGASPLHF

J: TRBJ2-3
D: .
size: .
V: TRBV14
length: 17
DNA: TGTGCCAGCCACAGGGGCGGGAAGGAGGGCCCCACAGATACGCAGTATTTT
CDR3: CASHRGGKEGPTDTQYF

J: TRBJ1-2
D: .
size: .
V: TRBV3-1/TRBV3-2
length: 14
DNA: TGTGCCAGCAGCCAAGTTACAGGCGACTATGGCTACACCTTC
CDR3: CASSQVTGDYGYTF

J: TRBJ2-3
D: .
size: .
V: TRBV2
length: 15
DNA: TGTGCCAGCAGGGGACTCTTGGGCCGCACAGATACGCAGTATTTT
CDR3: CASRGLLGRTDTQYF